This T cell receptor (beta chain) was sequenced in a study of cytomegalovirus exposure and HLA in healthy donors. Study-wide results and limits: For TCR beta chains, V- and J-gene trimming was later linked to a missense DCLRE1C variant.

Concerning this clone itself: The antigen remains unidentified.

This CDR3 spans 14 amino acids. Germline loops: CDR1 SNHLY, CDR2 FYNNEI. V dropped 6 bases and J dropped 2 bases, with 12 bases sitting between them. PCR primers comprised 60 Vbeta and 13 Jbeta primers. Generated by immunoSEQ multiplex PCR, the TCRdb table keeps only in-frame clones and is missing some. Its listing shows roughly 40,000 clones. The source is a male donor in good health and CMV-seronegative. The chain links TRBV2 to TRBJ2-3; TRBD1 is a possible D gene (5 bases). The source material was PBMCs. The DNA for the CDR3 is TGTGCCAGCAGCGAGTTCAGGGCCACAGATACGCAGTATTTT. This encodes CASSEFRATDTQYF.